This T cell receptor (beta chain) was observed in a study of tumor and adjacent non-tumor tissue in lung cancer. Points from the study as a whole: In normal lung, the top 100 clones were significantly more dominant than in tumor. Higher tumor TCR diversity was associated with shorter survival.

Losses at the gene ends were 6 bases for V and 5 bases for J; bases not matched to a gene: 15. CDR1 and CDR2 (germline): MNHNS, SASEGT. The CDR3 length is 18 residues. The library came from three nested PCR rounds adapted from ARM-PCR protocols. TCRdb reanalysed the multiplex PCR reads using MiXCR and keeps one entry per CDR3 protein. The sample holds approximately 47,000 distinct CDR3 sequences; around 60% are singletons and the top ten take approximately 30%. Notes on this clonotype: The antigen is unknown.

RNA was extracted from bulk tissue without any cell sorting. The normal lung tissue was taken more than 3 cm from the tumor edge. The clonotype was recovered from a woman in her seventies with non-small cell lung cancer. The V and J genes are TRBV6-1 and TRBJ2-3, with 12 nucleotides matching TRBD2. Sequencing was carried out using distant non-tumor lung tissue. CDR3 bases: TGTGCCAGCAGCGCGACCAGACTAGCGGGAGTTAATGTAGATACGCAGTATTTT. This translates into CASSATRLAGVNVDTQYF.